This T cell receptor (beta chain) was captured in a study of cytomegalovirus exposure and HLA in healthy donors. On the study more broadly: Out of a few hundred genotyped donors, roughly 80% belonged to the Caucasian-associated ancestry cluster.

The PCR contained 60 Vbeta and 13 Jbeta primers. Here immunoSEQ multiplex PCR was the method, and the copy in TCRdb shows in-frame clones only, minus some. The data hold about 160,000 clones, with around 77% observed a single time. Trimming left V 1 base short and J 3 bases short, with 7 bases between. In germline, CDR1 is SEHNR, CDR2 FQNEAQ (reference sequence). The CDR3 has 13 residues. The sequenced sample was PBMCs. The TCR originated in a young woman in good health and CMV-seronegative. The chain has TRBV7-9 and TRBJ2-7; TRBD1 is a possible D gene (6 bases). The CDR3, as DNA: TGTGCCAGCAGCTTAGAGGACAGCTACGAGCAGTACTTC. Translating it yields CASSLEDSYEQYF.